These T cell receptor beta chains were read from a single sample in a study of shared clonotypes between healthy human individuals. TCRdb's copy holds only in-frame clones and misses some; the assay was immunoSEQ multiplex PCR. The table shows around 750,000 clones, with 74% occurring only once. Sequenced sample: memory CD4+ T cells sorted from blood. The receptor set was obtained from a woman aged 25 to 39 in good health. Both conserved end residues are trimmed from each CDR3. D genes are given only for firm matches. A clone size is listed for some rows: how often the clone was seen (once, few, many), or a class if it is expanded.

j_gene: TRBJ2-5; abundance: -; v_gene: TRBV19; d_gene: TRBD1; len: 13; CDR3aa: ASRKGQTKGETQY
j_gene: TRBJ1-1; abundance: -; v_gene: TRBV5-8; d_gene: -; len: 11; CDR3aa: ASSWGRNTEAF
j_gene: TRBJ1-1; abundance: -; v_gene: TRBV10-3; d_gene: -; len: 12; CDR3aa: AISESGASTEAF
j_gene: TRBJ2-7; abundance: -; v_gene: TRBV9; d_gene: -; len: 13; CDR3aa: ASSLGGGGGYEQY
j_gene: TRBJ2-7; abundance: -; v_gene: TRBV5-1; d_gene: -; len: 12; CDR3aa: ASSLETYSYEQY
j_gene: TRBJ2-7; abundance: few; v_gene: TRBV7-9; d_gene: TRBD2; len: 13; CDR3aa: ASSLSTSGKREQY
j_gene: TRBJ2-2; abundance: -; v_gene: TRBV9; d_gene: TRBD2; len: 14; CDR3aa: ASSELAGGRTGELF
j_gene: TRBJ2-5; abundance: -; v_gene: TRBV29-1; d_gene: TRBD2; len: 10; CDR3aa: SVDAGVETQY
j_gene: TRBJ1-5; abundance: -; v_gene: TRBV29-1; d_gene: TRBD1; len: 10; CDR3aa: SVGQGGQPQH
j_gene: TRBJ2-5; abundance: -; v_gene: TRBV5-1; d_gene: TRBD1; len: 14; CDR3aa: ASSLLAKQGAETQY
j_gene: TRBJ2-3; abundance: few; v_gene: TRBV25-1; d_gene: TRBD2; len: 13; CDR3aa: ASSARLAGEGTQY
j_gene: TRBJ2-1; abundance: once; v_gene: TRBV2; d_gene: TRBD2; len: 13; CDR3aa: ASSQTSASYNEQF
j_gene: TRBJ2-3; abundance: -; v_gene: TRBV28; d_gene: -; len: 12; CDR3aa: ASSSPGAGDTQY
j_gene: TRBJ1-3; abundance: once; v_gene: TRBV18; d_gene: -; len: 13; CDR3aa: ASSLSANSGNTIY
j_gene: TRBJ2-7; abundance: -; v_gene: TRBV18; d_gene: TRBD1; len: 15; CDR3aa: ASSPLAPGTGRYEQY
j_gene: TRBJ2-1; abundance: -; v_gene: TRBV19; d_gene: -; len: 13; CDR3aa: ASSIRGAQTNEQF
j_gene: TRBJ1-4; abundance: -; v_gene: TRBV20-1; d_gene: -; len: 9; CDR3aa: SASSNEKLF
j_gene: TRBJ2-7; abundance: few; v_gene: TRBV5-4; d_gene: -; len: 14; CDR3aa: ASSEAPGLGFYEQY
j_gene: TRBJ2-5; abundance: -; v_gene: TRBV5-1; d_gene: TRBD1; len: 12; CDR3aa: ASNPGQEQETQY
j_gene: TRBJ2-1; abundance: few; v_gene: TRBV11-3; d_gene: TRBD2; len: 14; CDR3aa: ASSRGTSGGPNEQF
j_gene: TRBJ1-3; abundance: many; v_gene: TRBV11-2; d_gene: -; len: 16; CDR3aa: ASSLSSWEPSNGNTIY
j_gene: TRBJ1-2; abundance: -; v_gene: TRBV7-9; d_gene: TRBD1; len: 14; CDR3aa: ASSRPPGGDVYGYT
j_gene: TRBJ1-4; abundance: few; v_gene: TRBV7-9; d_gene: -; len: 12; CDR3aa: ASSLAGIRGKLF
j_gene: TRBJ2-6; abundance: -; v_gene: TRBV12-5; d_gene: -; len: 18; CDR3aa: ASGFSATSGGAGGANVLT
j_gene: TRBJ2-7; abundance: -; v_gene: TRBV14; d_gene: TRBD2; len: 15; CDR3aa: ASSRGTTGLTPYEQY
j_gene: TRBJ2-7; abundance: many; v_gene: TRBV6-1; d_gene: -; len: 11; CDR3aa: ASSLILSYEQY
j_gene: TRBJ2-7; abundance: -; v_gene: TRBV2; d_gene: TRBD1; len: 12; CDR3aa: ASSPGTGDYEQY
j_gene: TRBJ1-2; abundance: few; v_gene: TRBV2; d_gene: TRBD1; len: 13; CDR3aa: ASRLLSDRGLGYT
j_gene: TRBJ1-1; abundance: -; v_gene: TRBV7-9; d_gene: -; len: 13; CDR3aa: ASRSSPLLNTEAF
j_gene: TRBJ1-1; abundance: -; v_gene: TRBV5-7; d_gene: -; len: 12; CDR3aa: ASSLIEPNTEAF
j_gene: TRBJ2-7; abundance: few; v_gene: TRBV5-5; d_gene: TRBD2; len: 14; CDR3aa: ASSLAASGGTYEQY